The clone carrying this TCR beta chain came up many times. Its antigen is as yet unknown. Trimming left V 4 bases short and J 3 bases short, with 18 bases between. The CDR3 contains 16 residues. This sample is drawn from a study of early T cells in non-severe SARS-CoV-2 infection. Study-wide background: Investigators sequenced bulk RNA drawn from unsorted whole blood, and chains remained unpaired.

Regarding the study as a whole: In VDJdb matching, anti-spike CD8 responses were favored while private and CD4 specificities went missing.

Unique molecular identifiers tagged individual cDNA molecules. Each CDR3 protein gets one entry after TCRdb re-called the 5' RACE reads with MiXCR. The repertoire holds some 29,000 distinct CDR3 sequences, with about 5% as singletons. The sequencing sample was made of whole blood. The J gene is TRBJ1-1, the V gene TRBV12-3 or TRBV12-4; tentative D call: TRBD1 (5 bases). This receptor was taken from an adult who was a healthcare worker with PCR-confirmed SARS-CoV-2 infection or an uninfected control (not recorded which). CDR3 sequence reads: CASSSSRGKSDTEAFF. As DNA, the CDR3 is TGTGCCAGCAGTTCCTCAAGGGGAAAATCGGACACTGAAGCTTTCTTT.